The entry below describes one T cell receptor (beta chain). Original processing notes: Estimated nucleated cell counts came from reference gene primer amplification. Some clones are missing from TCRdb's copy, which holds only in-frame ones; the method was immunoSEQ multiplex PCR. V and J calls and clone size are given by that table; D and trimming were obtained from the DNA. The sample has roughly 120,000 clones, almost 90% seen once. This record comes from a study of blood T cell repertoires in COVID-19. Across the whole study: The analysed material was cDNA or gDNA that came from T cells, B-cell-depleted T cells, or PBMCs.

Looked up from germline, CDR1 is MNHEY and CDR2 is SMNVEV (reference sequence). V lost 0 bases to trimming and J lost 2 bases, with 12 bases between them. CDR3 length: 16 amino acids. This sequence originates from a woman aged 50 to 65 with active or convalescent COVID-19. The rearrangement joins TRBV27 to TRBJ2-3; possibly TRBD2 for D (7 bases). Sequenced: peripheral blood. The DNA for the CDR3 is TGTGCCAGCAGTTTATCGGGGGGGCTTGACACAGATACGCAGTATTTT. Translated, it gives CASSLSGGLDTDTQYF.